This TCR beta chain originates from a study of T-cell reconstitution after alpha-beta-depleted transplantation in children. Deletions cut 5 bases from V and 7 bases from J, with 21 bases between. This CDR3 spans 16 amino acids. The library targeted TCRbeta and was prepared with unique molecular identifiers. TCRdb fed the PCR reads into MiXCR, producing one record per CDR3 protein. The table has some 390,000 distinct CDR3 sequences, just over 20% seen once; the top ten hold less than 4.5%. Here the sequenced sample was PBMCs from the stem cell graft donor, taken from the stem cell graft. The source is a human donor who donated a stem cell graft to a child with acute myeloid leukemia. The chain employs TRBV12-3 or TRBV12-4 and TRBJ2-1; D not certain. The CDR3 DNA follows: TGTGCCAGCAGTGGAGCCTGGACCCACACTAAAAATGAGCAGTTCTTC. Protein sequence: CASSGAWTHTKNEQFF.